The next 6 T cell receptor beta chains were all read from a single sample in a study of identifying expanded T cells in peripheral blood. TCRdb's table, derived via immunoSEQ multiplex PCR, lists solely in-frame clones and lacks some. The sample contains about 90,000 clones, approximately 83% of which appear only once. Sequenced: blood. The receptors were gathered from a person aged 18-69 years in good health.

The chain recombines TRBV5-1 with TRBJ2-1, with 7 bases matching TRBD1. CDR1 is SGHRS and CDR2 is YFSETQ in the germline V gene. There are 14 residues in the CDR3. J was trimmed by 10 bases and V by 0 bases; bases with no gene match: 7. CDR3 coding DNA: TGCGCCAGCAGCTTGGGACAGGGTTTAGAGGAGCAGTTCTTC. Translation gives CASSLGQGLEEQFF.

CDR3 region: CASSQDTLLLQNTEAFF. The CDR3 DNA is TGCGCCAGCAGCCAAGATACACTCCTGTTACAGAACACTGAAGCTTTCTTT. The rearrangement joins TRBV4-3 to TRBJ1-1; D remains ambiguous. The V and J ends lost 0 bases and 1 base respectively, with 15 bases between them. The CDR3 spans 17 residues. CDR1 LGHNA and CDR2 YSLEER come from the germline V gene.

This rearrangement joins TRBV11-3 to TRBJ2-7; tentative D call: TRBD1 (5 bases). Looked up from germline, CDR1 is SGHNT and CDR2 is YENEEA. V was trimmed by 2 bases and J by 4 bases, leaving 15 bases between them. CDR3 length equals 15 residues. The CDR3 loop reads CASSLLQGRTYEQYF. CDR3 nucleotide sequence: TGTGCCAGCAGCTTATTGCAGGGCCGAACATACGAGCAGTACTTC. Full variable domain (remainder filled in from reference TRBV11-3 and TRBJ2-7): EAGVVQSPRYKIIEKKQPVAFWCNPISGHNTLYWYLQNLGQGPELLIRYENEEAVDDSQLPKDRFSAERLKGVDSTLKIQPAELGDSAVYLCASSLLQGRTYEQYFGPGTRLTVT.

The chain combines TRBV7-6 with TRBJ2-5; D remains unclear. CDR1 and CDR2 (germline): SGHVS, FNYEAQ. V lost 3 bases and J lost 3, with 8 bases in between. This CDR3 is built from 13 residues. The chain's CDR3 is CASSLGLKETQYF. The CDR3 DNA follows: TGTGCCAGCAGCTTGGGCCTGAAAGAGACCCAGTACTTC.

The CDR3 loop reads CASSPPNQETQYF. In DNA form, the CDR3 reads TGTGCCAGCTCACCACCGAACCAAGAGACCCAGTACTTC. This chain uses TRBV18 with TRBJ2-5; D is uncertain. Germline-derived CDR1 and CDR2 are KGHSH and LQKENI. The CDR3 contains 13 residues. V lost 0 bases, J lost 0 bases, and 2 bases lay in between.

This clone was seen only once. The chain combines TRBV4-3 with TRBJ2-1; D unclear. The CDR3 totals 15 residues. V was trimmed by 1 base and J by 2 bases, leaving 9 bases between them. Per the germline V gene, CDR1 is LGHNA and CDR2 is YSLEER. CDR3 residues: CASSQVWQTYNEQFF. The CDR3 DNA reads as TGCGCCAGCAGCCAAGTTTGGCAGACCTACAATGAGCAGTTCTTC.